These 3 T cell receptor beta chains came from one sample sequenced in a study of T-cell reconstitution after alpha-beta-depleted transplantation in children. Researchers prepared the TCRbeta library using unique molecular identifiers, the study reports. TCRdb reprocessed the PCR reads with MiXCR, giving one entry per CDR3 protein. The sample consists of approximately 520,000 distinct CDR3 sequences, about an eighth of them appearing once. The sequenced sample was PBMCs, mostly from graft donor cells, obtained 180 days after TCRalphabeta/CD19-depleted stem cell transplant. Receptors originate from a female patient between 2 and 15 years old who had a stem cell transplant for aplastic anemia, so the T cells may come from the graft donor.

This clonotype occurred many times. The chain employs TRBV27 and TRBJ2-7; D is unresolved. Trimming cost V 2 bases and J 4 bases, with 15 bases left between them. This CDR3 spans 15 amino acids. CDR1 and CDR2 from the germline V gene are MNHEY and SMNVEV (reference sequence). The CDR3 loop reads CASSLSTKPFYEQYV. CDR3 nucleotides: TGTGCCAGCAGTTTAAGCACTAAACCTTTTTACGAGCAGTACGTC.

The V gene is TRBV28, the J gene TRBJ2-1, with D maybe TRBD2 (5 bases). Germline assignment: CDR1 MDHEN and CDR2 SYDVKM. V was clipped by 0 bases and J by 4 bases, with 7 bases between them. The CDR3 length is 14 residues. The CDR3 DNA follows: TGTGCCAGCAGTTTATGGAGGGAATACAATGAGCAGTTCTTC. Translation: CASSLWREYNEQFF.

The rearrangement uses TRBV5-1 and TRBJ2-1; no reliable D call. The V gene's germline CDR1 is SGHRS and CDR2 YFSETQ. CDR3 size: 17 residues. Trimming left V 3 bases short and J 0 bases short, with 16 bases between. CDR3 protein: CASSWKARSNSYNEQFF. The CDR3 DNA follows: TGCGCCAGCAGCTGGAAGGCTCGGAGTAACTCCTACAATGAGCAGTTCTTC.